This T cell receptor (beta chain) was identified in a study of T cells in localized non-small cell lung cancer. Study-level findings and limits: When the top 100 tumor clones were examined, a median approximately 59 of them also appeared in the adjacent lung, which was paired and uninvolved. Exceeding tumor, uninvolved adjacent lung had the highest T cell clonality.

The method was immunoSEQ multiplex PCR; TCRdb's version includes in-frame clones alone and lacks a portion of them. This sample yields under 65,000 clones, of which around 81% are seen a single time; about 20% belongs to the top ten. The CDR3 extends over 15 amino acids. CDR1 and CDR2 from the germline V gene are SEHNR and FQNEAQ (reference sequence). The V end was cut by 5 bases, the J end by 1 base, with 14 bases between. As concerns this clone: Antigen: not known.

This sequence joins TRBV7-9 and TRBJ1-1; D uncertain. The receptor was isolated from a female donor over 55 with stage II squamous cell lung carcinoma. Sequenced here: peripheral blood, sampled before any cancer treatment. CDR3 nucleotides: TGTGCCAGCAGCCGAAAAGGACGGTCGAACACTGAAGCTTTCTTT. This sequence encodes CASSRKGRSNTEAFF.